These 21 T cell receptor beta chains were all obtained from the same sample, sequenced in a study of T-cell reconstitution after alpha-beta-depleted transplantation in children. TCRbeta library preparation incorporated unique molecular identifiers. TCRdb reanalysed the PCR reads using MiXCR and keeps one entry per CDR3 protein. The table includes roughly 350,000 distinct CDR3 sequences, 16% detected once. The source was PBMCs, mostly from graft donor cells, collected 360 days after TCRalphabeta/CD19-depleted stem cell transplant. These receptors came from a male patient between 2 and 10 years old who had a stem cell transplant for acute lymphoblastic leukemia, so the T cells may come from the graft donor.

This clonotype was picked up a small number of times. This may be a read error, as it is one base from a much larger clone. This chain links TRBV12-3 or TRBV12-4 with TRBJ2-2; D not certain. V shed 3 bases and J shed 7 bases, with 0 bases lying between them. The CDR3 spans 10 residues. Written as DNA, the CDR3 is TGTGCCAGCAGTTTCGGGGAGCTGTTTTTT. This codes for CASSFGELFF.

Only a few counts were recorded for this clonotype. The CDR3 nucleotides read TGTGCCAGCAGCCCTAGGATGCATGCAGATACGCAGTATTTT. Its protein product is CASSPRMHADTQYF. This chain connects TRBV6-1 to TRBJ2-3; D unclear. The V and J ends lost 6 bases and 4 bases respectively, with 14 bases between them. CDR1 and CDR2 (germline): MNHNS, SASEGT. The CDR3 totals 14 residues.

This clonotype was detected only a few times. The chain combines TRBV7-3 with TRBJ2-1; TRBD2 agrees at 10 bases. Germline CDR1 is SGHTA and CDR2 is FQGTGA. This CDR3 spans 17 amino acids. V shed 5 bases, J shed 9 bases, and the junction held 16 bases outside the gene matches. In nucleotides, the CDR3 is TGTGCCAGCAGCCCCCACTCCGGACTAGCGGACGATGGTGAGCAGTTCTTC. It translates to CASSPHSGLADDGEQFF.

The rearrangement links TRBV5-1 to TRBJ2-3, with D uncertain. Germline CDR1 is SGHRS and CDR2 is YFSETQ. This CDR3 region has 15 residues. Trimming took 5 bases from V and 1 from J, leaving 14 bases between them. CDR3 residues: CASRYWAERTDTQYF. The CDR3 bases are TGCGCCAGCAGATATTGGGCAGAACGCACAGATACGCAGTATTTT.

The chain employs TRBV7-9 and TRBJ1-3; 9 nucleotides align to TRBD1. V gave up 3 bases and J gave up 4 bases; unmatched junction bases: 7. The CDR3 has 16 amino acids. The germline CDR1 and CDR2 sequences are SEHNR and FQNEAQ (reference sequence). The CDR3 coding sequence is TGTGCCAGCAGCTTGGGGACAGGGCGATTCGGAAACACCATATATTTT. Its translation is CASSLGTGRFGNTIYF.

In its sample, this clonotype was seen a few times. This rearrangement joins TRBV12-3 or TRBV12-4 to TRBJ2-1; D is possibly TRBD2 (6 bases). This CDR3 is 18 amino acids long. V gave up 4 bases and J gave up 1 base, with 20 bases separating them. CDR3 DNA sequence: TGTGCCAGCAGTTCAGTCAGGGTGCGGGAATCGTCCTACAATGAGCAGTTCTTC. This translates into CASSSVRVRESSYNEQFF.

The V gene is TRBV6-1, the J gene TRBJ1-5; no firm D call. Germline values: CDR1 MNHNS, CDR2 SASEGT. The CDR3 runs to 17 residues. Trimming left V 6 bases short and J 0 bases short, with 18 bases between. CDR3 protein: CASSPLGGGSSNQPQHF. CDR3 DNA sequence: TGTGCCAGCAGCCCTTTAGGTGGAGGGTCTAGCAATCAGCCCCAGCATTTT.

This clonotype was seen only a few times. V usage is TRBV20-1 and J usage is TRBJ2-3, with 7 bases matching TRBD1. This CDR3 contains 16 residues. The V gene end was trimmed by 1 base and the J gene end by 3 bases; junction bases not matched to a gene: 10. Germline CDR1 is DFQATT and CDR2 is SNEGSKA (reference sequence). The CDR3 sequence: CSARATRDSLTDTQYF. The DNA for the CDR3 is TGCAGTGCTAGAGCGACCCGGGACAGCCTTACAGATACGCAGTATTTT.

The rearrangement uses TRBV25-1 and TRBJ2-7, with D perhaps TRBD1 (6 bases). Germline V gene data show CDR1 as MGHDK and CDR2 as SYGVNS. V lost 5 bases and J 12 bases, leaving 14 bases between the germline ends. CDR3 length equals 11 residues. CDR3 region: CASSLMGALYF. CDR3 coding DNA: TGTGCCAGCAGTCTAATGGGGGCTTTGTACTTC.

The chain uses TRBV25-1 and TRBJ1-2; unclear D gene. This CDR3 contains 13 residues. Trimming left V 4 bases short and J 4 bases short, with 10 bases between. Germline CDR1 reads MGHDK; CDR2 reads SYGVNS. Here the CDR3 DNA reads TGTGCCAGCAGTGGACCCCGGGGCTATGGCTACACCTTC. Translation: CASSGPRGYGYTF.

This clonotype was seen only a few times. V is TRBV28 and J is TRBJ2-7; D tentatively fits TRBD1 or TRBD2 (5 bases each). In germline, CDR1 is MDHEN, CDR2 SYDVKM. Trimming cost V 4 bases and J 2 bases, with 18 bases left between them. This CDR3 spans 16 amino acids. Written as DNA, the CDR3 is TGTGCCAGCAGTTCACCCCCTATCGGGGACCCCTACGAGCAGTACTTC. It encodes CASSSPPIGDPYEQYF.

This clonotype was seen a few times. The chain couples TRBV10-3 to TRBJ2-7; perhaps D is TRBD1 or TRBD2 (5 bases each). V was cut by 6 bases and J by 6 bases, with 15 bases left in between. Per germline, CDR1 ENHRY and CDR2 SYGVKD. The CDR3 has 13 amino acids. CDR3 nucleotide sequence: TGTGCCATCAGCGGGGCCCAGGGTAGCGAGCAGTACTTC. As protein: CAISGAQGSEQYF.

This clonotype was observed many times. This chain connects TRBV6-1 to TRBJ2-3; D is uncertain. Per the germline V gene, CDR1 is MNHNS and CDR2 is SASEGT. The CDR3 has 16 amino acids. Trimming removed 4 bases at V and 4 bases at J, with 18 bases between. In nucleotides, the CDR3 is TGTGCCAGCAGTGGGGTCGAGCCGCAGGCTTCAGATACGCAGTATTTT. It is translated as CASSGVEPQASDTQYF.

Many counts were recorded for this clonotype. The genes are TRBV27 and TRBJ2-5; possibly TRBD2 for D (6 bases). Germline lookup yields CDR1 MNHEY and CDR2 SMNVEV (reference sequence). The CDR3 sequence is 15 residues long. V shed 2 bases and J shed 5 bases, with 15 bases lying between them. The chain's CDR3 is CASSLSMGGTETQYF. The CDR3 DNA follows: TGTGCCAGCAGTTTAAGTATGGGCGGGACGGAGACCCAGTACTTC.

The chain uses TRBV3-1 and TRBJ2-5; TRBD2 agrees at 13 bases. The germline gives CDR1 LGHDT, CDR2 YNNKEL (reference sequence). CDR3 length: 16 residues. After removal of 3 bases from V and 5 bases from J, the junction contained 6 bases not matched to a gene. CDR3: CASSHNGLAGVETQYF. The CDR3 DNA follows: TGTGCCAGCAGCCACAACGGACTAGCGGGAGTTGAGACCCAGTACTTC.

This clonotype was observed a few times. The chain has TRBV9 and TRBJ2-1; no reliable D call. CDR1 is SGDLS, CDR2 YYNGEE, per germline. Between the trimmed V and J ends, which lost 2 bases and 8 bases, there was a span of 14 bases. This CDR3 has 14 amino acids. CDR3 DNA sequence: TGTGCCAGCAGCGTGTCCTACGGAGTCCATGAGCAGTTCTTC. Translating gives CASSVSYGVHEQFF.

Only a few counts were recorded for this clonotype. The J gene is TRBJ1-2, the V gene TRBV3-1; possible D gene TRBD1, 5 bases. The germline V gene has CDR1 LGHDT and CDR2 YNNKEL (reference sequence). V gave up 0 bases and J gave up 3 bases, with 11 bases separating them. The CDR3 runs to 15 residues. The CDR3 nucleotides are TGTGCCAGCAGCCAAGAGGCCAGGGACGACTATGGCTACACCTTC. Translating it yields CASSQEARDDYGYTF.

Ten or more counts support this clonotype. The chain uses TRBV5-1 and TRBJ1-3, with 8 bases that match TRBD1. Germline CDR1 reads SGHRS; CDR2 reads YFSETQ. This CDR3 is built from 15 residues. Losses at the gene ends were 4 bases for V and 0 bases for J; bases not matched to a gene: 3. The CDR3 here is CASSTGGSSGNTIYF. The CDR3, as DNA: TGCGCCAGCAGCACAGGGGGGAGCTCTGGAAACACCATATATTTT.

Only one count was recorded for this clonotype. The chain joins TRBV12-3 or TRBV12-4 to TRBJ2-5; 8 bases fit TRBD2. V lost 6 bases, J lost 2 bases, and 11 bases stayed unmatched. The CDR3 is 16 amino acids. CDR3 nucleotide sequence: TGTGCCAGCAGCCATAGCGGGATGGGGGAACAAGAGACCCAGTACTTC. This codes for CASSHSGMGEQETQYF.

The V call is TRBV4-2, the J call TRBJ1-5; D remains unclear. The CDR3 contains 14 residues. Germline values: CDR1 LGHNA, CDR2 YNFKEQ. The V and J ends lost 1 base and 2 bases respectively, with 6 bases between them. As DNA, the CDR3 is TGTGCCAGCAGCCAAGTAGAGGGCAATCAGCCCCAGCATTTT. Amino acids: CASSQVEGNQPQHF.

The V and J genes are TRBV10-2 and TRBJ2-1; D may be TRBD1 (5 bases). Germline loops: CDR1 WSHSY, CDR2 SAAADI. This CDR3 contains 15 residues. With 7 bases removed from V and 2 bases from J, the gap between germline ends came to 15 bases. The CDR3, as DNA: TGCGCCAGCAACTCACAGGATCAGGCCTACAATGAGCAGTTCTTC. This encodes CASNSQDQAYNEQFF.